These T cell receptor beta chains were read from a single sample in a study of blood T cell repertoires in COVID-19. The protocol was immunoSEQ multiplex PCR, while the TCRdb copy is restricted to in-frame clones and leaves out a portion. The sample holds around 250,000 clones; approximately 86% are singletons and the top ten take about 8.7%. Sequences were obtained from peripheral blood. The receptors shown here come from a man between 40 and 49 years old with active or convalescent COVID-19. Each CDR3 is given with its conserved first and last residue. The D gene is left open where the match is weak. The size of a clone is reported for some rows only, either as once, few or many, or as a class for expanded clones.

size	J	D	V	CDR3	DNA
NA	TRBJ2-2	NA	TRBV9	CASSVDGNRELFF	TGTGCCAGCAGCGTAGACGGGAACCGGGAGCTGTTTTTT
NA	TRBJ2-2	TRBD1	TRBV6-5	CASRDRGNTGELFF	TGTGCCAGCAGGGACAGGGGGAACACCGGGGAGCTGTTTTTT
NA	TRBJ1-6	NA	TRBV27	CASSLSGSPSSYNSPLHF	TGTGCCAGCAGTTTATCGGGCAGCCCGAGCTCCTATAATTCACCCCTCCACTTT
NA	TRBJ1-2	TRBD1	TRBV10-3	CAIAAGTGNNYGYTF	TGTGCCATCGCCGCCGGGACAGGGAATAACTATGGCTACACCTTC
NA	TRBJ1-4	TRBD1	TRBV5-1	CASSTQGGNEKLFF	TGCGCCAGCAGCACACAGGGGGGTAATGAAAAACTGTTTTTT
NA	TRBJ1-2	TRBD1	TRBV7-8	CASSSSGGTGVGYTF	TGTGCCAGCAGCTCTTCGGGGGGGACAGGGGTTGGCTACACCTTC
NA	TRBJ2-1	TRBD1	TRBV13	CASSSRTGGSYNEQFF	TGTGCCAGCAGCTCGCGAACAGGGGGCTCATACAATGAGCAGTTCTTC
NA	TRBJ1-4	TRBD1	TRBV5-1	CASRYGQGRNEKLFF	TGCGCCAGCAGATACGGACAGGGGCGTAATGAAAAACTGTTTTTT
NA	TRBJ2-3	NA	TRBV12-3/TRBV12-4	CASSLEILHTQYF	TGTGCCAGCAGTTTGGAGATCCTGCATACGCAGTATTTT
NA	TRBJ1-2	TRBD1	TRBV7-2	CASSLGQGLEGYTF	TGTGCCAGCAGCTTAGGACAGGGGCTGGAGGGCTACACCTTC
NA	TRBJ2-2	NA	TRBV9	CASSYETGNTGELFF	TGTGCCAGCAGCTATGAGACAGGGAACACCGGGGAGCTGTTTTTT
NA	TRBJ1-5	TRBD1	TRBV27	CASSRQRQGSNQPQHF	TGTGCCAGCAGCCGCCAACGACAGGGGTCCAATCAGCCCCAGCATTTT
NA	TRBJ2-1	TRBD2	TRBV5-4	CASSEGLGSYNEQFF	TGTGCCAGCAGCGAAGGACTAGGGTCCTACAATGAGCAGTTCTTC
NA	TRBJ2-3	TRBD2	TRBV5-1	CASSSPEGSGGTDTQYF	TGCGCCAGCAGCTCCCCGGAAGGTAGCGGGGGGACAGATACGCAGTATTTT
NA	TRBJ1-1	NA	TRBV5-6	CASSSSRVYTEAFF	TGTGCCAGCAGCTCCTCCAGGGTTTACACTGAAGCTTTCTTT
NA	TRBJ2-7	NA	TRBV7-9	CASSSNRDISSYEQYF	TGTGCCAGCAGCTCCAACAGGGACATCAGCTCCTACGAGCAGTACTTC
NA	TRBJ1-4	NA	TRBV30	CAWSRQGFEKLFF	TGTGCCTGGAGCCGACAAGGTTTCGAAAAACTGTTTTTT
NA	TRBJ1-4	TRBD1	TRBV5-6	CASSPYVGQGEEKLFF	TGTGCCAGCAGTCCGTACGTCGGACAGGGGGAAGAAAAACTGTTTTTT
NA	TRBJ1-5	NA	TRBV2	CASSDFYSGLNQPQHF	TGTGCCAGCAGTGACTTCTACTCAGGTTTAAATCAGCCCCAGCATTTT
NA	TRBJ2-7	NA	TRBV12-2	CASRLKCGSPLEQYF	TGTGCAAGTCGCTTAAAATGCGGGAGCCCCCTCGAGCAGTACTTC
NA	TRBJ2-5	TRBD2	TRBV5-4	CASSFISGRHETQYF	TGTGCCAGCAGCTTCATTAGCGGGAGGCATGAGACCCAGTACTTC
NA	TRBJ2-1	TRBD2	TRBV7-8	CASSHSGGEQFF	TGTGCCAGCAGCCACAGCGGGGGGGAGCAGTTCTTC
once	TRBJ1-6	TRBD1	TRBV24-1	CAIGTGGDSPLHF	TGTGCCATCGGCACAGGGGGCGACTCACCCCTCCACTTT
NA	TRBJ1-3	NA	TRBV6-4	CASSVTGNTIYF	TGTGCCAGCAGTGTTACTGGAAACACCATATATTTT
NA	TRBJ2-3	TRBD2	TRBV5-4	CASSLSSGSHDTQYF	TGTGCCAGCAGCTTGTCTAGCGGGAGTCACGATACGCAGTATTTT
NA	TRBJ2-7	NA	TRBV2	CASRARTSSYEQYF	TGTGCCAGCAGAGCACGGACTTCCTCCTACGAGCAGTACTTC
NA	TRBJ1-2	NA	TRBV19	CASSPPMLANYGYTF	TGTGCCAGTAGTCCGCCTATGCTAGCTAACTATGGCTACACCTTC
NA	TRBJ2-7	TRBD2	TRBV19	CASSIGRGAYEQYF	TGTGCCAGTAGTATCGGGCGGGGGGCCTACGAGCAGTACTTC
few	TRBJ2-1	TRBD2	TRBV7-8	CASSRGTSGRRLGNEQFF	TGTGCCAGCAGCCGAGGGACTAGCGGGAGAAGGCTTGGGAATGAGCAGTTCTTC
NA	TRBJ1-2	TRBD1	TRBV6-1	CASSEYRGLGYGYTF	TGTGCCAGCAGTGAATACAGGGGTTTGGGCTATGGCTACACCTTC
NA	TRBJ1-5	NA	TRBV19	CASAGVFNQPQHF	TGTGCCAGTGCAGGGGTATTCAATCAGCCCCAGCATTTT
NA	TRBJ1-2	NA	TRBV28	CASITGGYGYTF	TGTGCCAGCATCACGGGAGGCTATGGCTACACCTTC
NA	TRBJ1-2	NA	TRBV7-6	CASSLEWSPNYGYTF	TGTGCCAGCAGCTTAGAGTGGAGTCCTAACTATGGCTACACCTTC
NA	TRBJ1-1	NA	TRBV29-1	CSVEIQGGFF	TGCAGCGTTGAAATCCAGGGAGGCTTCTTT
NA	TRBJ2-7	NA	TRBV7-2	CASSLGAARYEQYF	TGTGCCAGCAGCTTAGGAGCGGCACGCTACGAGCAGTACTTC
NA	TRBJ1-5	TRBD1	TRBV6-5	CASRHRDRVGQPQHF	TGTGCCAGCAGACATCGGGACAGGGTGGGACAGCCCCAGCATTTT
NA	TRBJ1-1	TRBD1	TRBV20-1	CSASSAGQGARDTEAFF	TGCAGTGCTAGTTCAGCCGGACAGGGGGCAAGGGACACTGAAGCTTTCTTT
NA	TRBJ2-2	NA	TRBV4-1	CASSQDYGVANTGELFF	TGCGCCAGCAGCCAAGATTACGGGGTTGCGAACACCGGGGAGCTGTTTTTT
NA	TRBJ1-1	NA	TRBV6-5	CASGPVQGTEAFF	TGTGCCAGCGGGCCCGTACAGGGAACTGAAGCTTTCTTT
NA	TRBJ2-2	NA	TRBV4-1	CASSQDTGFANTGELFF	TGCGCCAGCAGCCAAGACACAGGGTTCGCGAACACCGGGGAGCTGTTTTTT
NA	TRBJ1-2	NA	TRBV24-1	CATSPSTGSYGYTF	TGTGCCACCAGTCCGAGTACAGGGAGCTATGGCTACACCTTC
NA	TRBJ1-2	NA	TRBV29-1	CSVEREINYGYTF	TGCAGCGTTGAGCGGGAGATAAACTATGGCTACACCTTC